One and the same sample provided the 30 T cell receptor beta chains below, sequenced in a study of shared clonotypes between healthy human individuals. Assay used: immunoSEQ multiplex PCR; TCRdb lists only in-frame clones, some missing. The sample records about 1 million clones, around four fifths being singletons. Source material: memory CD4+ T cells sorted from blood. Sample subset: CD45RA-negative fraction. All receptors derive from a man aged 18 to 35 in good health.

As DNA, the CDR3 is TGTGCCAGCAGCTTAAACTGGGTCGGCAATTCACCCCTCCACTTT. Encoded protein: CASSLNWVGNSPLHF. The gene calls are TRBV7-2 and TRBJ1-6, with no clear D. Germline V gene sequence: CDR1 SGHTA, CDR2 FQGNSA. Trimming removed 2 bases from V and 7 bases from J, with 12 bases in between. CDR3 length: 15 amino acids.

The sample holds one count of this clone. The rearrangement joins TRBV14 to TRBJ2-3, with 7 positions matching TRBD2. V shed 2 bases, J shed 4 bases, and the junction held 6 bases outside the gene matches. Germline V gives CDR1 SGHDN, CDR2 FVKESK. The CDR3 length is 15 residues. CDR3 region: CASSQHGGRSDTQYF. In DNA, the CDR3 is TGTGCCAGCAGCCAACATGGCGGGAGATCAGATACGCAGTATTTT.

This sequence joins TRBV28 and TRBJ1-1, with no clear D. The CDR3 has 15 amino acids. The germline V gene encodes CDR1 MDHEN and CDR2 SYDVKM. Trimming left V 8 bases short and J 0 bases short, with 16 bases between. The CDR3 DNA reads TGTGCCAGCCCGGGCCCTAAGCCTATGAACACTGAAGCTTTCTTT. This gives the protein CASPGPKPMNTEAFF.

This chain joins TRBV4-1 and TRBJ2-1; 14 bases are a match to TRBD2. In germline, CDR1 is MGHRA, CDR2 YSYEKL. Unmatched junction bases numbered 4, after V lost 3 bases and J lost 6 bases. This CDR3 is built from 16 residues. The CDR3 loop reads CASSHPGLAGGNEQFF. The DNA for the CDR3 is TGCGCCAGCAGCCATCCCGGACTAGCGGGAGGCAATGAGCAGTTCTTC.

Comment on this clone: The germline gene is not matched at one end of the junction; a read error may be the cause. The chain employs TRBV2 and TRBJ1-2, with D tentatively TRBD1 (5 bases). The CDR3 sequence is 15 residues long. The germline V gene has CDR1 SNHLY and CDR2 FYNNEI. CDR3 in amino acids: CASTLHPQGAGGYAF. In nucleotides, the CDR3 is TGTGCCAGCACCCTCCACCCCCAAGGGGCCGGAGGCTACGCCTTC.

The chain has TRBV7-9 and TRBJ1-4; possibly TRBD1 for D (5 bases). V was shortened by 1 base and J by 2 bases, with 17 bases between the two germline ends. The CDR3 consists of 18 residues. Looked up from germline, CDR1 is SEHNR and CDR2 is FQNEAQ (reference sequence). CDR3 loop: CASSLGGRETLTNEKLFF. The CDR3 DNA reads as TGTGCCAGCAGCTTAGGCGGCAGGGAAACGTTGACTAATGAAAAACTGTTTTTT.

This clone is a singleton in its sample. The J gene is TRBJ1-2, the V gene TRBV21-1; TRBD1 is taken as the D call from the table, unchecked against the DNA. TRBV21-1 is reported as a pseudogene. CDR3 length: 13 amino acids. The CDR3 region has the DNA TGTGCCAGCAGTCCGGGACAGGTGTATGGCTACACCTTC. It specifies CASSPGQVYGYTF.

CDR3 coding DNA: TGTGCCAGCAGCTTGGCCGAGGCTGGAAACACCATATATTTT. Translated, it gives CASSLAEAGNTIYF. This sequence joins TRBV5-5 and TRBJ1-3; D is unresolved. CDR1 is SGHKS and CDR2 is YYEKEE in the germline V gene (reference sequence). This CDR3 has 14 residues. The germline V and J ends were trimmed by 0 bases and 2 bases, with 6 bases remaining between them.

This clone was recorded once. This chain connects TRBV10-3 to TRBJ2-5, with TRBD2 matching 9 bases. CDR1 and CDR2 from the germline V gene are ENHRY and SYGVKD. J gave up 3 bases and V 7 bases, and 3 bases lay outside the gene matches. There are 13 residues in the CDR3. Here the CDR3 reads CAIKGGREETQYF. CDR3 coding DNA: TGTGCCATCAAGGGCGGGAGGGAAGAGACCCAGTACTTC.

This CDR3 reads CAITQGYTDTQYF. The CDR3, as DNA: TGTGCCATCACACAGGGGTACACAGATACGCAGTATTTT. This chain links TRBV10-3 with TRBJ2-3; 7 positions agree with TRBD1. Trimming removed 7 bases from V and 2 bases from J; junction bases left unmatched: 3. CDR3 length: 13 amino acids. Germline CDR1 and CDR2: ENHRY and SYGVKD.

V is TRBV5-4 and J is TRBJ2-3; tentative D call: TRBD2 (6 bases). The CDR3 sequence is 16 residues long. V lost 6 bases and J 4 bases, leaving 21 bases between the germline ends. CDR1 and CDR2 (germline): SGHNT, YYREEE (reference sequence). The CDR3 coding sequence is TGTGCCAGCACCCCACGTGGGACTTATTGGGCAGATACGCAGTATTTT. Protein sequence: CASTPRGTYWADTQYF. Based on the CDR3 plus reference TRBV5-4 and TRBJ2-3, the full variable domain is ETGVTQSPTHLIKTRGQQVTLRCSSQSGHNTVSWYQQALGQGPQFIFQYYREEENGRGNFPPRFSGLQFPNYSSELNVNALELDDSALYLCASTPRGTYWADTQYFGPGTRLTVL.

The CDR3: CASSISGGEAFF. The CDR3 nucleotides are TGTGCCAGCAGCATTAGCGGGGGAGAGGCTTTCTTT. The chain has TRBV9 and TRBJ1-1; D is possibly TRBD1 (5 bases). The germline V and J ends were trimmed by 4 bases and 11 bases, with 15 bases remaining between them. The CDR3 is 12 amino acids. Germline CDR1 reads SGDLS; CDR2 reads YYNGEE.

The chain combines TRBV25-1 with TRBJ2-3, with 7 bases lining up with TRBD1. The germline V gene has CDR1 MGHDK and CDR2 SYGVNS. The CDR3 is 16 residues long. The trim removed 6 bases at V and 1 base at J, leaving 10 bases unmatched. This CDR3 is CASRRGTVSGTDTQYF. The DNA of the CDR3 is TGTGCCAGCAGGAGGGGGACAGTTAGTGGCACAGATACGCAGTATTTT.

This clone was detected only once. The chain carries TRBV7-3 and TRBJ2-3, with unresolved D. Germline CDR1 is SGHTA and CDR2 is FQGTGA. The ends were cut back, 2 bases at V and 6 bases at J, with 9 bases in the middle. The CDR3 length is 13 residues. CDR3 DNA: TGTGCCAGCAGCTTAGTGGGCTCGGATACGCAGTATTTT. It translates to CASSLVGSDTQYF.

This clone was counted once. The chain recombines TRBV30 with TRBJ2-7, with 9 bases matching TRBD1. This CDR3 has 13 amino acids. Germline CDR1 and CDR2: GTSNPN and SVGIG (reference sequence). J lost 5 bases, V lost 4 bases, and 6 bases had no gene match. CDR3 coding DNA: TGTGCCTGGACCGGACAGGGGTTCCACGAGCAGTACTTC. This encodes CAWTGQGFHEQYF.

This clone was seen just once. The CDR3 sequence is CASSEGSATEAFF. CDR3 DNA sequence: TGTGCCAGTAGTGAGGGGTCGGCCACTGAAGCTTTCTTT. J is TRBJ1-1 and V is TRBV19; perhaps TRBD1 as D (5 bases). V lost 5 bases, J lost 4 bases, and 11 bases lay in between. Germline values: CDR1 LNHDA, CDR2 SQIVND (reference sequence). CDR3 length equals 13 residues.

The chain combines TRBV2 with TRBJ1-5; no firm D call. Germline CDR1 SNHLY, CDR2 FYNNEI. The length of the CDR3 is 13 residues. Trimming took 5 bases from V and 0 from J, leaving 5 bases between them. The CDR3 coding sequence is TGTGCCAGCAGTACCTATAGCAATCAGCCCCAGCATTTT. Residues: CASSTYSNQPQHF.

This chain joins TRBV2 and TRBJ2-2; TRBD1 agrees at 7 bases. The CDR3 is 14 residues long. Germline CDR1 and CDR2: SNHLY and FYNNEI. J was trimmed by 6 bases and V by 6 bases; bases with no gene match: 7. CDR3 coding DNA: TGTGCCAGCAGCCTTTCCAGGGGGTCCGGGGAGCTGTTTTTT. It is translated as CASSLSRGSGELFF.

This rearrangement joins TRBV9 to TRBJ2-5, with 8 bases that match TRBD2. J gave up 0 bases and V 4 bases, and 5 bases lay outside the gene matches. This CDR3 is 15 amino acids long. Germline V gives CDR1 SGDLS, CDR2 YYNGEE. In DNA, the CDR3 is TGTGCCAGCAGCCCGGGAGGGCCCCACCAAGAGACCCAGTACTTC. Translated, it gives CASSPGGPHQETQYF.

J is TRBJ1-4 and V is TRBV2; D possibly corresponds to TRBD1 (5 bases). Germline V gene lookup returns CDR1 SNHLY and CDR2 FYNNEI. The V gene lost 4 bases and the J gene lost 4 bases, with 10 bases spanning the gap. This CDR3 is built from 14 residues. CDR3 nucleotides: TGTGCCAGCAGTGTCCGGGGCTTTAATGAAAAACTGTTTTTT. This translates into CASSVRGFNEKLFF.

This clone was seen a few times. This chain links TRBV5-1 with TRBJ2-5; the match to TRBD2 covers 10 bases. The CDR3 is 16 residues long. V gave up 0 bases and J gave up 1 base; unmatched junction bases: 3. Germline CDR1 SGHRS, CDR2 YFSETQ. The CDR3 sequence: CASSLGSGGFQETQYF. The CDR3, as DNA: TGCGCCAGCAGCTTGGGTAGCGGGGGGTTCCAAGAGACCCAGTACTTC.

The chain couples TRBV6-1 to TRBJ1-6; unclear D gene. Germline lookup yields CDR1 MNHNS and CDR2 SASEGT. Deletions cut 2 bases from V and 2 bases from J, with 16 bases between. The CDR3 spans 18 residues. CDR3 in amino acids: CASSESLENRAYNSPLHF. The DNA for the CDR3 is TGTGCCAGCAGTGAATCGCTAGAAAACCGGGCCTATAATTCACCCCTCCACTTT.

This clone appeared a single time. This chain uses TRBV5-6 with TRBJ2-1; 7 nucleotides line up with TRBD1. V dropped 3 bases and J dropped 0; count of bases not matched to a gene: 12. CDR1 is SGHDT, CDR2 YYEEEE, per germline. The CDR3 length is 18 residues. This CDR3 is CASSSLTGTASSYNEQFF. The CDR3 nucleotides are TGTGCCAGCAGCTCCTTGACCGGGACAGCGAGCTCCTACAATGAGCAGTTCTTC.

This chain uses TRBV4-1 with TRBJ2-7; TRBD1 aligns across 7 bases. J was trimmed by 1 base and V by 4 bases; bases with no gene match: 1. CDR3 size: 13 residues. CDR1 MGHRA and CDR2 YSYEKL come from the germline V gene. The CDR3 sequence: CASSPQGSYEQYF. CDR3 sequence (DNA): TGCGCCAGCAGCCCACAGGGGTCCTACGAGCAGTACTTC.

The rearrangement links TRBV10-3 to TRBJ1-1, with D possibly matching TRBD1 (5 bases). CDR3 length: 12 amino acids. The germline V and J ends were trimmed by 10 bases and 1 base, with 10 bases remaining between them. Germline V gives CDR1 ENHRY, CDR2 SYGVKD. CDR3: CATEGTNTEAFF. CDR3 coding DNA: TGTGCCACCGAGGGGACGAACACTGAAGCTTTCTTT.

The CDR3 sequence is CAWRAINYGYTF. The DNA for the CDR3 is TGTGCCTGGAGGGCAATTAACTATGGCTACACCTTC. This chain links TRBV2 with TRBJ1-2; D is ambiguous. The length of the CDR3 is 12 residues. V was trimmed by 11 bases and J by 1 base, leaving 11 bases between them. The germline CDR1 and CDR2 sequences are SNHLY and FYNNEI.

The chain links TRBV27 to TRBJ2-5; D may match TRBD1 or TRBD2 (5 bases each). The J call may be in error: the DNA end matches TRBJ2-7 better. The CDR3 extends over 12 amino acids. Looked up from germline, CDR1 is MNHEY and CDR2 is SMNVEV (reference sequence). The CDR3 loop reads CASSSPGTEQYF. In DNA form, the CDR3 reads TGTGCCAGCAGTTCCCCAGGGACCGAGCAGTACTTC.

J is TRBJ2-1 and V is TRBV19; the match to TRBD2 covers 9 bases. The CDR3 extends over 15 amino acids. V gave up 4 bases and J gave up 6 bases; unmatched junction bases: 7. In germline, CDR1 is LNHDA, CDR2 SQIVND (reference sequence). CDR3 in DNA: TGTGCCAGTAGTAAGAGTAGCGGGAGCTTCAATGAGCAGTTCTTC. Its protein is CASSKSSGSFNEQFF.

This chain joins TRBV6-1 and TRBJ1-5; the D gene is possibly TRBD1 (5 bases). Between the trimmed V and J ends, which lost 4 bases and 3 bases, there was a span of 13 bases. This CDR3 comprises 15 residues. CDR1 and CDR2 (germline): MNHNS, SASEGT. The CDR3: CASSVDSGPNQPQHF. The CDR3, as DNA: TGTGCCAGCAGTGTAGATTCAGGGCCCAATCAGCCCCAGCATTTT.

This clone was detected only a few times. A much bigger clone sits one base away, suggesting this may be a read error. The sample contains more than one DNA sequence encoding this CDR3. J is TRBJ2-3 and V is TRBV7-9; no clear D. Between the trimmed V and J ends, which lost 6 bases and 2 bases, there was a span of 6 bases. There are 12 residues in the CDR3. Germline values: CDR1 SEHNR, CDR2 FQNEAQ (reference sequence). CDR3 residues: CASSPNTDTQYF. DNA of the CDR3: TGTGCCAGCAGTCCTAACACAGATACGCAGTATTTT.